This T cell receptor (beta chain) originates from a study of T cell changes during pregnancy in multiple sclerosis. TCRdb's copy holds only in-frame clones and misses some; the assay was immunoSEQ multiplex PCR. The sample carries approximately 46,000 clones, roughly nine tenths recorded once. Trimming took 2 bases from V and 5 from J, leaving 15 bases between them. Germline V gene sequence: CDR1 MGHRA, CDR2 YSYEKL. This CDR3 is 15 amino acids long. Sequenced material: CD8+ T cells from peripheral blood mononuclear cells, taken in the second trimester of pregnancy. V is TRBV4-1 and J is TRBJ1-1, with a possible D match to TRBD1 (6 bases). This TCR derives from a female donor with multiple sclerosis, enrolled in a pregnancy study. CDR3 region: CASSQPQGGFTEAFF. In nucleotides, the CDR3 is TGCGCCAGCAGCCAACCCCAAGGGGGATTTACTGAAGCTTTCTTT.